At least ten counts were recorded for the clone carrying this T cell receptor (beta chain). Its specificity is unknown. This CDR3 has 17 amino acids. Trimming pared 0 bases from V and 3 bases from J, leaving 15 bases between. Looked up from germline, CDR1 is SGHNT and CDR2 is YENEEA. The PBMCs had their origin in roughly 10 ml of fresh peripheral blood. The data were obtained in a study of T cells in Graves' hyperthyroidism and ophthalmopathy. Overall study results and limits: Among thyroid clonotypes expanded above 0.001, most also appeared in blood.

It was RNA transcripts that yielded the amplified TCR beta CDR3 regions. The HTBI primer set was used in a first-round RT-PCR of the TCR CDR3. TCRdb re-analysed the multiplex PCR reads in MiXCR, keeping a single row per CDR3 protein. The table records about 250,000 distinct CDR3 sequences, around 22% of them present only once. The TCR sequence derives from a man aged 25-45 years with Graves' ophthalmopathy. Sequenced material: blood. The chain couples TRBV11-3 to TRBJ2-1; D is unresolved. The CDR3 protein is CASSLDPRHSIYNEQFF. The DNA of the CDR3 is TGTGCCAGCAGCTTAGATCCCCGCCACAGCATCTACAATGAGCAGTTCTTC.